This T cell receptor (beta chain) was sequenced for a study of T cells in Graves' hyperthyroidism and ophthalmopathy. With V trimmed by 6 bases and J by 6 bases, 12 bases remained unmatched. CDR1 and CDR2 (germline): SGHTA, FQGNSA. The CDR3 has 16 residues. Amplification of TCR beta CDR3 regions used RNA as the template. In the first-round RT-PCR of the TCR CDR3, the HTBI primer set was used. A single record per CDR3 protein comes from TCRdb applying MiXCR to the multiplex PCR reads. The repertoire holds around 600,000 distinct CDR3 sequences, with 12% to 15% as singletons. Sequenced: blood. The receptor was derived from a woman aged 18-35 years with Graves' ophthalmopathy. The rearrangement links TRBV7-2 to TRBJ2-7; 12 bases line up with TRBD2. Here the CDR3 reads CASSSALAGGLSEQYF. Written as DNA, the CDR3 is TGTGCCAGCAGTTCCGCACTAGCGGGAGGCCTTAGCGAGCAGTACTTC.